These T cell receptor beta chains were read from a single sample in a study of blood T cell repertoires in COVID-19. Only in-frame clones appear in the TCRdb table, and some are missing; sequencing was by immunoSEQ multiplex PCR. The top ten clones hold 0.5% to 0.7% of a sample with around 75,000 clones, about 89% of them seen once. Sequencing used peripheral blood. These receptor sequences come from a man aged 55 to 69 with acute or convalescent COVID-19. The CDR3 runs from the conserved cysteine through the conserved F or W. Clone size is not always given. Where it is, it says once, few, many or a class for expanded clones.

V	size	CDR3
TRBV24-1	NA	CATSDPTGKSGNTIYF
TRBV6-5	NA	CASSSTSGIYEQYF
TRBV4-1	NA	CASSQEGTYGYTF
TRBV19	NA	CASSIGDRGDGQPQHF
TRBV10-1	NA	CASSDLSGRTQYF
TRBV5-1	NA	CASSLAASGGADTQYF
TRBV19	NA	CASSKRRGDYSYEQYF
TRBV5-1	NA	CASSPSDLVSYGYTF
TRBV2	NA	CASRGYRDGNTIYF
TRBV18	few	CASSSSGQKHNEQFF